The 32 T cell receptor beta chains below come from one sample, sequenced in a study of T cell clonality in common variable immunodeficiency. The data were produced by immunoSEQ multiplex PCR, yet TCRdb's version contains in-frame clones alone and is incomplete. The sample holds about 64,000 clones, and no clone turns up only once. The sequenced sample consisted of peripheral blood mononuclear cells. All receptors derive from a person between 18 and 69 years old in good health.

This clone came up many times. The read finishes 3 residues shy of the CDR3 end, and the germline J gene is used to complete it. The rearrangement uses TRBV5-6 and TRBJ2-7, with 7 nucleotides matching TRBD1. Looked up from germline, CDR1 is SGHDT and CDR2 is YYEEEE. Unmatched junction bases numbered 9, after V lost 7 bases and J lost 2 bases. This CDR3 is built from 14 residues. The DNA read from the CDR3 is TGTGCCAGCGGAAAGGGACAGCAAACCTACGAG. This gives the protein CASGKGQQTYE. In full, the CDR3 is CASGKGQQTYEQYF.

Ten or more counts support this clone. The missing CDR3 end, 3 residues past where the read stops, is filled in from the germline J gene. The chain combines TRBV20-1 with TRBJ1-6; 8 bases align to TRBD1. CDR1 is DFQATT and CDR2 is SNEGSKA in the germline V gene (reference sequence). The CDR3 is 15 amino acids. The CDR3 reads CSARDRRTGSFPLHF. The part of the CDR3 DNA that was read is TGCAGTGCTAGAGACCGCCGGACAGGGAGCTTTCCC.

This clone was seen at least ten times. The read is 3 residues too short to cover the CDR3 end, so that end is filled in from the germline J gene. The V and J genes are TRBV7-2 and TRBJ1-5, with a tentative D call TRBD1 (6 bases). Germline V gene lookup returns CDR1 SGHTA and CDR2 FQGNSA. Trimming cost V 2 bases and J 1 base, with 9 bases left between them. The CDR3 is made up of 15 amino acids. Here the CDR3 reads CASSLNRASNQPQHF. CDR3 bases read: TGTGCCAGCAGCTTAAACAGGGCGAGCAATCAGCCC.

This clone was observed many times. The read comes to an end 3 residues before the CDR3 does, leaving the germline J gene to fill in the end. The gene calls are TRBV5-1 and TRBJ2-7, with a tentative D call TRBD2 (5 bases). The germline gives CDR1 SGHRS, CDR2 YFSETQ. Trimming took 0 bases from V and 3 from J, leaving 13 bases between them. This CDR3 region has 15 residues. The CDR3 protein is CASSLASGGYYEQYF. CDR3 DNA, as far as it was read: TGCGCCAGCAGCTTGGCCTCAGGAGGTTACTACGAG.

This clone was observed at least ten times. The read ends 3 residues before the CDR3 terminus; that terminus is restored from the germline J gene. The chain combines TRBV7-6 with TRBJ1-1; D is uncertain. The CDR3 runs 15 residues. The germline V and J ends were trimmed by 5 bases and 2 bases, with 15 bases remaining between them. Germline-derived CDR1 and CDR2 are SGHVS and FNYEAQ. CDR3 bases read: TGTGCCAGCAGCGAGAGGCCCGAGTTTAACACTGAA. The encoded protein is CASSERPEFNTE. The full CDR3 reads CASSERPEFNTEAFF.

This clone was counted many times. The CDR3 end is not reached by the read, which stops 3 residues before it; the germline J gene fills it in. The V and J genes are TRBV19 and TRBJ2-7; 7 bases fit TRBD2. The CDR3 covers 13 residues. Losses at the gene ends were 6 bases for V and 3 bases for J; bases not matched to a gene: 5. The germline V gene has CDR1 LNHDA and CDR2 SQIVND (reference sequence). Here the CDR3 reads CASRAGSIYEQYF. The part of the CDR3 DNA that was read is TGTGCCAGTAGAGCGGGAAGTATCTACGAG.

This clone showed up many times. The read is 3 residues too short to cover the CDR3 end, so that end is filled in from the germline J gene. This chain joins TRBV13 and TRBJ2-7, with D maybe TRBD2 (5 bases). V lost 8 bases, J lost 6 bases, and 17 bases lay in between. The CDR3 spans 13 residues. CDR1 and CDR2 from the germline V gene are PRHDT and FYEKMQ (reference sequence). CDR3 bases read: TGTGCCAGCTCATATCTGAGGGTACCCGAG. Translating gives CASSYLRVPE. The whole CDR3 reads CASSYLRVPEQYF.

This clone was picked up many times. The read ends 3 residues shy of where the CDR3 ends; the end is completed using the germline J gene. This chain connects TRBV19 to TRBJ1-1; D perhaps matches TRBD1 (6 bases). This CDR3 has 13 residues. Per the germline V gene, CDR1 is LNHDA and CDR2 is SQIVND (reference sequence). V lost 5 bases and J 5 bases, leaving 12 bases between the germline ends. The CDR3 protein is CASSPRTETEAFF. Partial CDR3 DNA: TGTGCCAGTAGTCCGCGGACAGAAACTGAA.

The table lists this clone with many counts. The DNA read from the CDR3 is TGCAGTGCTAGAGACAGCGGCAAGAACACTGAA. Its protein product is CSARDSGKNTE. The full CDR3 is CSARDSGKNTEAFF. The rearrangement uses TRBV20-1 and TRBJ1-1; no firm D call. Read coverage stops 3 residues before the CDR3 terminus; the germline J gene supplies the remainder. The CDR3 has 14 amino acids. Trimming left V 0 bases short and J 1 base short, with 9 bases between. Germline V CDR1 and CDR2: DFQATT, SNEGSKA (reference sequence).

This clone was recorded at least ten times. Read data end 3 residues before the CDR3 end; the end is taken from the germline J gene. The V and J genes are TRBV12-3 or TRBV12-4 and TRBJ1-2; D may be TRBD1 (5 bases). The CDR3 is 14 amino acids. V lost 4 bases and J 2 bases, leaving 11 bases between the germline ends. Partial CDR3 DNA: TGTGCCAGCAGTTACGAGGGGAGAAACTATGGC. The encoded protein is CASSYEGRNYG. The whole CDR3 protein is CASSYEGRNYGYTF.

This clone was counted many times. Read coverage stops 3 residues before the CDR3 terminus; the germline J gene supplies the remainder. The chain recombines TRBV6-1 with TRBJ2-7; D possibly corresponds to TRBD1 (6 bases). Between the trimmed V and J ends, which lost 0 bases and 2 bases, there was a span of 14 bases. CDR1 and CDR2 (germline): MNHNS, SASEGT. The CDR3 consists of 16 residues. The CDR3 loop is CASSEAVWTAPYEQYF. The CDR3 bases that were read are TGTGCCAGCAGTGAAGCAGTCTGGACAGCTCCCTACGAG.

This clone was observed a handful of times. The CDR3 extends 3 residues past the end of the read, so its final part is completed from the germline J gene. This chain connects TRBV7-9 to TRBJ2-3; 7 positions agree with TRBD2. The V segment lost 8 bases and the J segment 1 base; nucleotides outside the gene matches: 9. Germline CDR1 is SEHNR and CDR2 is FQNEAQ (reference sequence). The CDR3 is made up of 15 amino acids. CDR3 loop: CASADGLAGTDTQYF. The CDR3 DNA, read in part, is TGTGCCAGCGCTGACGGGCTAGCGGGCACAGATACG.

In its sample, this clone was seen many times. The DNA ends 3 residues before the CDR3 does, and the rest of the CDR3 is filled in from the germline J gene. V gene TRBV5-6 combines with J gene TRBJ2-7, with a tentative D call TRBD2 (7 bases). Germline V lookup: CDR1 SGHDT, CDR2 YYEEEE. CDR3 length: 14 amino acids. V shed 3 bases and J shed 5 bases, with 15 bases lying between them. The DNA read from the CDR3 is TGTGCCAGCAGCTGGGGGGGCCGGCACGACGAG. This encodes CASSWGGRHDE. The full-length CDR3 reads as CASSWGGRHDEQYF.

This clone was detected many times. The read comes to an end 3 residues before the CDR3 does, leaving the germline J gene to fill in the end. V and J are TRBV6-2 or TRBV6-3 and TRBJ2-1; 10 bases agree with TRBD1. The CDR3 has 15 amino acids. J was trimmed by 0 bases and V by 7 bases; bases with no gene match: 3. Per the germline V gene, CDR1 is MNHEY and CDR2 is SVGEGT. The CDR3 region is CASKGQGVSYNEQFF. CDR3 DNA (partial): TGTGCCAGCAAAGGACAGGGGGTCTCCTACAATGAG.

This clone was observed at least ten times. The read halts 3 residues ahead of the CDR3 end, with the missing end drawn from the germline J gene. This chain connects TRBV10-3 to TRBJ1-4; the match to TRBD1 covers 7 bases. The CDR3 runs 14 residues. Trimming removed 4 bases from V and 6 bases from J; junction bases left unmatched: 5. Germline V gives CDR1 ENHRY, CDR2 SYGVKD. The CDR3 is CAISARGGDEKLFF. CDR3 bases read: TGTGCCATCAGTGCGAGAGGGGGCGATGAAAAA.

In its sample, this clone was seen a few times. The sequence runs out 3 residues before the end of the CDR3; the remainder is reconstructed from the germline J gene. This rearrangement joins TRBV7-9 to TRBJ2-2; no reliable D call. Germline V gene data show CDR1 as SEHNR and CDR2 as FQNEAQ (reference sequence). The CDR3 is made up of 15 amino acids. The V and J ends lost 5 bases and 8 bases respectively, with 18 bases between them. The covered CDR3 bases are TGTGCCAGCAGCCCAACCCCGAAGCCCGGGGGGGAG. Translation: CASSPTPKPGGE. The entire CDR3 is CASSPTPKPGGELFF.

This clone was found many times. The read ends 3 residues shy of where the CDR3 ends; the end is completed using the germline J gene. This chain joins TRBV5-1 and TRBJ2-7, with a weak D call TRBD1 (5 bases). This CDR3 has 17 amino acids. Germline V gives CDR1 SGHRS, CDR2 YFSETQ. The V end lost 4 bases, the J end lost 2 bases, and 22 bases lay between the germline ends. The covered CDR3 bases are TGCGCCAGCAGCCAGGTTCAGGGTAGGTTCAAGGCCTACGAG. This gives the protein CASSQVQGRFKAYE. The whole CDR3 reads CASSQVQGRFKAYEQYF.

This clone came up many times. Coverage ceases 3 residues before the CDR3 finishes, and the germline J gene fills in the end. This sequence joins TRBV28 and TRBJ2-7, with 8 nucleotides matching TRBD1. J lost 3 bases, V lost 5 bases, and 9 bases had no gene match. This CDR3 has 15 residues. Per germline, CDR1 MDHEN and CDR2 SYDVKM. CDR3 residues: CASSLRGRWGYEQYF. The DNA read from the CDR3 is TGTGCCAGCAGTCTCAGGGGGCGCTGGGGCTACGAG.

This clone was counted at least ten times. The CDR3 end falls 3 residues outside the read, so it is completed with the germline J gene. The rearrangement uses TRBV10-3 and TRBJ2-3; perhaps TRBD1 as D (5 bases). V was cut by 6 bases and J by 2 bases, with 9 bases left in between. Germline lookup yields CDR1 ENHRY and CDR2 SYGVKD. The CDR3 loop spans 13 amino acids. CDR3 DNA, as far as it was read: TGTGCCATCAGGGCGGACATCACAGATACG. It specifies CAIRADITDT. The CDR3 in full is CAIRADITDTQYF.

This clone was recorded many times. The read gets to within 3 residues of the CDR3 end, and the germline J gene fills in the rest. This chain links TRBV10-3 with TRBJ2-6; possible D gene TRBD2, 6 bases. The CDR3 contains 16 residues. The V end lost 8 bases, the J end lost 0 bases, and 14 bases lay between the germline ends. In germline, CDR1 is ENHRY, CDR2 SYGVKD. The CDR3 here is CAIFGTLGSGANVLTF. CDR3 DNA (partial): TGTGCCATCTTTGGGACTTTAGGCTCTGGGGCCAACGTC.

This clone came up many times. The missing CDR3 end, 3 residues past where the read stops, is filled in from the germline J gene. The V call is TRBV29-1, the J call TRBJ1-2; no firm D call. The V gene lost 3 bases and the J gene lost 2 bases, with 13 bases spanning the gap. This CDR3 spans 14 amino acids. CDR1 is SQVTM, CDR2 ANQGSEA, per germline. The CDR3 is CSVDTAKSNYGYTF. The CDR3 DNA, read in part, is TGCAGCGTTGACACAGCCAAATCCAACTATGGC.

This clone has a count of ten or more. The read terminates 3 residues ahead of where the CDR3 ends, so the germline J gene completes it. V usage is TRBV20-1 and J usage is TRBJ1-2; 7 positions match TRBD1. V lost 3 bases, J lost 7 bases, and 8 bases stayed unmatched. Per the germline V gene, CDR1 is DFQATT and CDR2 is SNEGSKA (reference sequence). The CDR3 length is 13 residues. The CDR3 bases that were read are TGCAGTGCTAGGGCCGACAGGGTAGGTGGC. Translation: CSARADRVGG. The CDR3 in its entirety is CSARADRVGGYTF.

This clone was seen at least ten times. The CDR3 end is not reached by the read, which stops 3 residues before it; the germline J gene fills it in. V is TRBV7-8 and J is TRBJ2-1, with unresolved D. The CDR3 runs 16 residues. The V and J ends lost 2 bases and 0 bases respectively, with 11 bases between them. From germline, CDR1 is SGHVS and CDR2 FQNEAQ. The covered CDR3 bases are TGTGCCAGCAGCTTAATGTACGAAGGCTCCTACAATGAG. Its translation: CASSLMYEGSYNE. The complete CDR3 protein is CASSLMYEGSYNEQFF.

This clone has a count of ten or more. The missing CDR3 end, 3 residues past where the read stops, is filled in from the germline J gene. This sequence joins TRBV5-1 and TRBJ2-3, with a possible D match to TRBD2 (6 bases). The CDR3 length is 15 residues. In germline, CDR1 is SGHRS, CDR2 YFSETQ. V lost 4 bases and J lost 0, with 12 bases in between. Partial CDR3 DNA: TGCGCCAGCAGCATCGGGACTTTCAGCACAGATACG. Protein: CASSIGTFSTDT. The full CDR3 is CASSIGTFSTDTQYF.

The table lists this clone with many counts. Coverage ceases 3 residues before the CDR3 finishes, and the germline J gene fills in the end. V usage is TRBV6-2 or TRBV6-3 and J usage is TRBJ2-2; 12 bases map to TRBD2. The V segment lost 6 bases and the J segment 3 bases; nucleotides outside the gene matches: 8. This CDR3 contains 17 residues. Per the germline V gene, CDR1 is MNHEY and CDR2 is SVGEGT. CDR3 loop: CASSSLAGGPHTGELFF. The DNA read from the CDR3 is TGTGCCAGCAGCTCACTAGCGGGGGGACCCCACACCGGGGAG.

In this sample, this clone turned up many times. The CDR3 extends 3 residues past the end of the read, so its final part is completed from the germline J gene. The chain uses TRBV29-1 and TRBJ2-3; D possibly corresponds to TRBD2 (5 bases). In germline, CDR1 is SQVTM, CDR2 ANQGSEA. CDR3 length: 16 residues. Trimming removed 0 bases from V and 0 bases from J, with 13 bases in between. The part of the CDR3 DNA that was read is TGCAGCGTTGAAGATAGGCGAGCGGCAAGCACAGATACG. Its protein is CSVEDRRAASTDT. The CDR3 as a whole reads CSVEDRRAASTDTQYF.

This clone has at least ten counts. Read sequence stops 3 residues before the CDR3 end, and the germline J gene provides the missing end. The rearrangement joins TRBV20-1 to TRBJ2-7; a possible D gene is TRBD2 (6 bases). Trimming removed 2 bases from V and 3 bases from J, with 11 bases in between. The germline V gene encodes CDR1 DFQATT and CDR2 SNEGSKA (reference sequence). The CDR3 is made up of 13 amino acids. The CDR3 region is CSARRGFDYEQYF. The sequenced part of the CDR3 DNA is TGCAGTGCTAGACGGGGGTTTGACTACGAG.

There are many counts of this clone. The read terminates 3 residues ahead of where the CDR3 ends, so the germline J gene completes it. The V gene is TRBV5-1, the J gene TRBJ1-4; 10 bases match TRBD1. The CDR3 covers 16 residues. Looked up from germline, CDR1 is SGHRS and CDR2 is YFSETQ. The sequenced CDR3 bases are TGCGCCAGCAGCTTGCAGGGGGGACAGGGGTCCGCCAAA. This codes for CASSLQGGQGSAK. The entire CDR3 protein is CASSLQGGQGSAKLFF.

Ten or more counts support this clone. CDR3 bases read: TGTGCCAGCAGTGCACTAGCGGGAGAGGGGCCCGGGGAG. Its protein product is CASSALAGEGPGE. The CDR3 as a whole reads CASSALAGEGPGELFF. The V and J genes are TRBV6-1 and TRBJ2-2, with TRBD2 matching over 11 bases. The read terminates 3 residues ahead of where the CDR3 ends, so the germline J gene completes it. Per germline, CDR1 MNHNS and CDR2 SASEGT. The CDR3 is made up of 16 amino acids. The ends lost 4 bases at V and 6 bases at J; junction bases unmatched: 7.

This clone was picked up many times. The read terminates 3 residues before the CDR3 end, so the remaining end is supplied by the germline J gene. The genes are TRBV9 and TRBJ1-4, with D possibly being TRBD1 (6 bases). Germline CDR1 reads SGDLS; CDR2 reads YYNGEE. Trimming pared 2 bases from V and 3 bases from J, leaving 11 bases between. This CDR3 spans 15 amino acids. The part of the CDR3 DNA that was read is TGTGCCAGCAGCGTTCCGACAGGCCCTAATGAAAAA. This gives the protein CASSVPTGPNEK. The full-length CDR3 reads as CASSVPTGPNEKLFF.

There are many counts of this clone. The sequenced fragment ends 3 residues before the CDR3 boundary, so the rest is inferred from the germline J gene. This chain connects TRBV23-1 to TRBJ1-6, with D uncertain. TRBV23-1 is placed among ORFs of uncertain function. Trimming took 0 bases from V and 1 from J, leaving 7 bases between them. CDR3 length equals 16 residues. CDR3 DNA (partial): TGCGCCAGCAGTCAATCGGGCCGGTCCTATAATTCACCC. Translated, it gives CASSQSGRSYNSP. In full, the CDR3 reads CASSQSGRSYNSPLHF.

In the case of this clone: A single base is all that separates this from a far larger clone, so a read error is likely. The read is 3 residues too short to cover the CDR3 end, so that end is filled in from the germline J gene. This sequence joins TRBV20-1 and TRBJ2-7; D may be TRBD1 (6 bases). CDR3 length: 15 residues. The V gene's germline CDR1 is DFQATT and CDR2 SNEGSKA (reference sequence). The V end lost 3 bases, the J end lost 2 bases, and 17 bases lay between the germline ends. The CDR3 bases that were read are TGCAGTGCTAGGCCGACGGACAGTTTAACCTACGAG. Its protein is CSARPTDSLTYE. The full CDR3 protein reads CSARPTDSLTYEQYF.